This record covers a single TCR beta chain. Its specificity is unknown. The source of the sample is a study of shared clonotypes between healthy human individuals. Study summary: Per donor, CD8 memory used one plate, CD8 naive used two, CD4 memory used three and CD4 naive used three.

Profiled with immunoSEQ multiplex PCR; TCRdb holds only in-frame clones, not every one. Of more than 550,000 clones listed, roughly 72% were seen once; the top ten hold approximately 1.8%. The germline V and J ends were trimmed by 6 bases and 5 bases, with 7 bases remaining between them. The CDR3 sequence is 12 residues long. The germline gives CDR1 MDHEN, CDR2 SYDVKM. General study findings and limits: Among several donors, roughly 5% of naive CD4 clonotypes were found in common. The small donor group covered limited genetic and exposure diversity. Rarefaction curves obtained for sorted subsets showed sequencing incomplete despite large depth.

The TCR originated in a woman in her thirties in good health. The chain couples TRBV28 to TRBJ1-4; D gene unclear. The sequenced material came from memory CD4+ T cells sorted from blood. Specified subset: CD45RA-negative fraction. CDR3 in amino acids: CASSPFNEKLFF. CDR3 nucleotide sequence: TGTGCCAGCAGCCCCTTCAATGAAAAACTGTTTTTT.